The 10 T cell receptor beta chains below all came from one sample that was sequenced in a study of T-cell memory formation after mild COVID-19. TCRdb reprocessed the 5' RACE reads with MiXCR, giving one entry per CDR3 protein. The sample holds a few hundred thousand distinct CDR3 sequences; around 8% are singletons and the top ten take roughly 23%. Sequencing input: PBMCs or a T cell subset sorted from them (not recorded which). These receptors all come from a man younger than 30 who had mild COVID-19 (a few samples of this study predate the infection). Cell type and time point are not known.

Details on this clonotype: At one boundary the junction diverges from the germline segment, which might be a read error. The chain has TRBV7-2 and TRBJ2-7; D is ambiguous. The CDR3 is 11 amino acids. The germline gives CDR1 SGHTA, CDR2 FQGNSA. CDR3 in amino acids: CASSLEGYIHF. CDR3 sequence (DNA): TGTGCCAGCAGCTTAGAAGGGTACATCCACTTC.

This clonotype was observed a few times. The chain carries TRBV12-3 or TRBV12-4 and TRBJ2-3, with 7 positions matching TRBD1. V lost 0 bases and J lost 4; bases outside the gene matches: 7. The CDR3 length is 16 residues. CDR3 sequence: CASSLAGGRSADTQYF. In DNA form, the CDR3 reads TGTGCCAGCAGTTTAGCAGGGGGCCGGAGCGCAGATACGCAGTATTTT.

This clonotype was picked up a small number of times. This chain uses TRBV12-3 or TRBV12-4 with TRBJ1-1; 8 bases line up with TRBD1. This CDR3 has 13 residues. The V segment lost 7 bases and the J segment 4 bases; nucleotides outside the gene matches: 5. CDR3 region: CASTQQGGTEAFF. CDR3 DNA: TGTGCCAGCACTCAACAGGGGGGCACTGAAGCTTTCTTT.

This clonotype showed up just a few times. This chain uses TRBV6-2 or TRBV6-3 with TRBJ2-7; no firm D call. CDR3 length: 13 residues. Trimming cost V 7 bases and J 2 bases, with 12 bases left between them. Germline CDR1 MNHEY, CDR2 SVGEGT. For the CDR3, the DNA is TGTGCCAGCACCCGACACGCCGCCTACGAGCAGTACGTC. Amino acid sequence: CASTRHAAYEQYV.

In this sample, this clonotype turned up once. CDR3 sequence reads: CASSPGTAQYNEQFF. The CDR3 nucleotides are TGTGCCAGCTCACCCGGGACCGCCCAATACAATGAGCAGTTCTTC. This chain links TRBV18 with TRBJ2-1, with D perhaps assigned TRBD1 or TRBD2 (5 bases each). The CDR3 has 15 amino acids. Germline V CDR1 and CDR2: KGHSH, LQKENI. V was clipped by 3 bases and J by 4 bases, with 13 bases between them. Together with reference TRBV18 and TRBJ2-1, the CDR3 gives the full variable domain: NAGVMQNPRHLVRRRGQEARLRCSPMKGHSHVYWYRQLPEEGLKFMVYLQKENIIDESGMPKERFSAEFPKEGPSILRIQQVVRGDSAAYFCASSPGTAQYNEQFFGPGTRLTVL.

Many counts were recorded for this clonotype. The rearrangement uses TRBV5-1 and TRBJ2-1; 7 bases agree with TRBD1. There are 15 residues in the CDR3. The germline V gene has CDR1 SGHRS and CDR2 YFSETQ. Unmatched junction bases numbered 3, after V lost 2 bases and J lost 1 base. DNA for the CDR3: TGCGCCAGCAGCTTAGGGGGCCGGTCCTACAATGAGCAGTTCTTC. This codes for CASSLGGRSYNEQFF. Using reference TRBV5-1 and TRBJ2-1 for the parts outside the CDR3, the full variable domain is KAGVTQTPRYLIKTRGQQVTLSCSPISGHRSVSWYQQTPGQGLQFLFEYFSETQRNKGNFPGRFSGRQFSNSRSEMNVSTLELGDSALYLCASSLGGRSYNEQFFGPGTRLTVL.

This clonotype was detected ten times or more. The chain has TRBV9 and TRBJ2-3, with D tentatively TRBD2 (6 bases). V was pared by 0 bases and J by 2 bases, with 10 bases between. Germline assignment: CDR1 SGDLS and CDR2 YYNGEE. The CDR3 runs 15 residues. CDR3: CASSVERGFTDTQYF. CDR3 coding DNA: TGTGCCAGCAGCGTAGAACGGGGGTTCACAGATACGCAGTATTTT.

The chain combines TRBV7-9 with TRBJ2-5; D unclear. The V end lost 2 bases, the J end lost 7 bases, and 17 bases lay between the germline ends. Germline-derived CDR1 and CDR2 are SEHNR and FQNEAQ (reference sequence). The CDR3 has 15 amino acids. This CDR3 reads CASSLQPSQYGTQYF. CDR3 sequence (DNA): TGTGCCAGCAGCTTACAGCCATCACAGTACGGGACCCAGTACTTC.

This clonotype was observed a few times. This chain uses TRBV9 with TRBJ2-7, with TRBD1 as a possible D gene (6 bases). CDR3 length equals 15 residues. Between the trimmed V and J ends, which lost 3 bases and 5 bases, there was a span of 18 bases. The V gene's germline CDR1 is SGDLS and CDR2 YYNGEE. In DNA form, the CDR3 reads TGTGCCAGCAGCGCGTACGGGACATTTGCCGACGAGCAGTACTTC. Its translation: CASSAYGTFADEQYF. Using reference TRBV9 and TRBJ2-7 for the parts outside the CDR3, the full variable domain is DSGVTQTPKHLITATGQRVTLRCSPRSGDLSVYWYQQSLDQGLQFLIQYYNGEERAKGNILERFSAQQFPDLHSELNLSSLELGDSALYFCASSAYGTFADEQYFGPGTRLTVT.

Remarks on this clonotype: A much larger clone sits a single nucleotide away, making a read error possible. V is TRBV5-1 and J is TRBJ2-3; no reliable D call. V was trimmed by 1 base and J by 0 bases, leaving 3 bases between them. This CDR3 contains 13 residues. Germline V lookup: CDR1 SGHRS, CDR2 YFSETQ. The CDR3 protein is CASSLFSTDTQYF. The CDR3 region has the DNA TGCGCCAGCAGCTTGTTCAGCACAGATACGCAGTATTTT.